This passage covers 10 T cell receptor beta chains from one sample sequenced in a study of OX40 agonist ivuxolimab in advanced cancers. TCRdb keeps only in-frame clones here, not all; method: immunoSEQ multiplex PCR. The sample has some 69,000 clones; 80% to 85% are singletons. The sample in question was CD4+ or CD8+ T cells sorted from blood, obtained in a trial of the OX40 agonist ivuxolimab. Receptors originate from an adult with an advanced solid tumor such as melanoma, head and neck, liver or kidney cancer.

The V and J genes are TRBV6-6 and TRBJ2-6; D remains unclear. Germline V gives CDR1 MNHNY, CDR2 SVGAGI (reference sequence). Trimming shortened V by 0 bases and J by 9 bases, and 3 bases separated the two germline ends. There are 12 residues in the CDR3. In nucleotides, the CDR3 is TGTGCCAGCAGTTACTCAGACAACGTCCTGACTTTC. It is translated as CASSYSDNVLTF.

CDR3 in amino acids: CASSSGTGVYNEQFF. CDR3 in DNA: TGTGCCAGCAGCTCCGGGACAGGGGTTTACAATGAGCAGTTCTTC. V usage is TRBV5-8 and J usage is TRBJ2-1, with TRBD1 matching 10 bases. CDR1 is SGHTS and CDR2 is YDEGEE in the germline V gene. Germline trimming cut 3 bases from V and 4 bases from J; bases unmatched to any gene: 4. The CDR3 covers 15 residues.

This clone was found once. The V call is TRBV5-1, the J call TRBJ2-7; D is unresolved. The CDR3 runs 13 residues. Germline CDR1 and CDR2: SGHRS and YFSETQ. V lost 3 bases and J lost 4, with 11 bases in between. This CDR3 is CASSSAVEYEQYF. In nucleotides, the CDR3 is TGCGCCAGCAGCTCCGCCGTAGAATACGAGCAGTACTTC. The full variable domain, its missing parts supplied by reference TRBV5-1 and TRBJ2-7, is KAGVTQTPRYLIKTRGQQVTLSCSPISGHRSVSWYQQTPGQGLQFLFEYFSETQRNKGNFPGRFSGRQFSNSRSEMNVSTLELGDSALYLCASSSAVEYEQYFGPGTRLTVT.

The chain employs TRBV7-9 and TRBJ2-7; D may be TRBD1 (5 bases). This CDR3 has 13 residues. Deletions cut 2 bases from V and 5 bases from J, with 10 bases between. Germline V gene sequence: CDR1 SEHNR, CDR2 FQNEAQ (reference sequence). CDR3 DNA: TGTGCCAGCAGCTTACAGGGTGGCAACGAGCAGTACTTC. Protein: CASSLQGGNEQYF.

V usage is TRBV5-1 and J usage is TRBJ2-2; TRBD2 is a possible D gene (5 bases). The CDR3 runs 15 residues. Germline loops: CDR1 SGHRS, CDR2 YFSETQ. V was trimmed by 0 bases and J by 5 bases, leaving 11 bases between them. The CDR3, as DNA: TGCGCCAGCAGCTTGGCGGGGAAAGGGACCGGGGAGCTGTTTTTT. This codes for CASSLAGKGTGELFF.

The chain uses TRBV27 and TRBJ2-1; 9 bases map to TRBD2. This CDR3 region has 15 residues. Unmatched junction bases numbered 3, after V lost 6 bases and J lost 0 bases. Germline V CDR1 and CDR2: MNHEY, SMNVEV (reference sequence). The CDR3 sequence is CASRRSGGSYNEQFF. The CDR3 coding sequence is TGTGCCAGCAGACGTAGCGGGGGCTCCTACAATGAGCAGTTCTTC.

This chain joins TRBV25-1 and TRBJ2-5; TRBD2 aligns across 7 bases. The CDR3 is 12 residues long. V trimming: 7 bases; J trimming: 5 bases; junction bases outside the gene matches: 4. Germline CDR1 is MGHDK and CDR2 is SYGVNS. The CDR3 sequence: CASMRGGETQYF. The CDR3 DNA reads TGTGCCAGCATGCGGGGAGGGGAGACCCAGTACTTC.

This clone was counted once. The chain employs TRBV5-6 and TRBJ1-2, with D perhaps TRBD1 (6 bases). Deletions cut 0 bases from V and 6 bases from J, with 21 bases between. Per the germline V gene, CDR1 is SGHDT and CDR2 is YYEEEE. CDR3 size: 17 residues. In nucleotides, the CDR3 is TGTGCCAGCAGCTTGGTAACGGGGGCTAAGGATCTACATGGCTACACCTTC. This codes for CASSLVTGAKDLHGYTF.

As DNA, the CDR3 is TGTGCCAGTAGTATCCGTGTACAGGGCAATGAAAAACTGTTTTTT. Its translation: CASSIRVQGNEKLFF. This chain links TRBV19 with TRBJ1-4, with a possible D match to TRBD1 (6 bases). The germline CDR1 and CDR2 sequences are LNHDA and SQIVND (reference sequence). The V end was cut by 3 bases, the J end by 5 bases, with 13 bases between. This CDR3 has 15 residues.

The chain recombines TRBV30 with TRBJ2-1, with TRBD1 matching over 7 bases. V shed 0 bases, J shed 7 bases, and the junction held 15 bases outside the gene matches. The CDR3 spans 17 residues. Germline CDR1 GTSNPN, CDR2 SVGIG (reference sequence). The CDR3 DNA is TGTGCCTGGAGTGTATCTCAGAGAGGGGGCTTAAAGAATGAGCAGTTCTTC. Translating gives CAWSVSQRGGLKNEQFF. Complete variable domain (other parts from reference TRBV30 and TRBJ2-1): SQTIHQWPATLVQPVGSPLSLECTVEGTSNPNLYWYRQAAGRGLQLLFYSVGIGQISSEVPQNLSASRPQDRQFILSSKKLLLSDSGFYLCAWSVSQRGGLKNEQFFGPGTRLTVL.